These 19 T cell receptor beta chains share one sample of origin, sequenced in a study of blood T cell repertoires in COVID-19. Assay used: immunoSEQ multiplex PCR; TCRdb lists only in-frame clones, some missing. This table holds around 60,000 clones, 65% to 90% found once. Input material: peripheral blood. The source is a man in his forties with acute or convalescent COVID-19.

The gene calls are TRBV5-1 and TRBJ1-2; 7 positions agree with TRBD1. CDR1 is SGHRS and CDR2 is YFSETQ in the germline V gene. This CDR3 is built from 17 residues. The V and J ends lost 0 bases and 2 bases, in that order; junction bases with no gene match: 10. CDR3 sequence reads: CASSLGGQTGRNYGYTF. CDR3 bases: TGCGCCAGCAGCTTGGGGGGACAGACAGGGAGAAACTATGGCTACACCTTC. Full variable domain (remainder filled in from reference TRBV5-1 and TRBJ1-2): KAGVTQTPRYLIKTRGQQVTLSCSPISGHRSVSWYQQTPGQGLQFLFEYFSETQRNKGNFPGRFSGRQFSNSRSEMNVSTLELGDSALYLCASSLGGQTGRNYGYTFGSGTRLTVV.

This chain connects TRBV30 to TRBJ1-4, with D tentatively TRBD1 (5 bases). Trimming stripped 2 bases from V and 5 bases from J, with 15 bases between. The CDR3 sequence is 15 residues long. Germline loops: CDR1 GTSNPN, CDR2 SVGIG (reference sequence). The CDR3 loop reads CAWSMRRGPNEKLFF. As DNA, the CDR3 is TGTGCCTGGAGTATGAGGAGGGGTCCGAATGAAAAACTGTTTTTT.

The chain carries TRBV5-1 and TRBJ2-7; TRBD1 might be the D (6 bases). This CDR3 contains 14 residues. V was cut by 3 bases and J by 1 base, with 11 bases left in between. CDR1 SGHRS and CDR2 YFSETQ come from the germline V gene. CDR3: CASSSQGPSYEQYF. CDR3 nucleotides: TGCGCCAGCAGCTCACAGGGTCCATCCTACGAGCAGTACTTC.

The chain combines TRBV19 with TRBJ1-1, with D unclear. The ends were cut back, 6 bases at V and 3 bases at J, with 11 bases in the middle. Germline CDR1 reads LNHDA; CDR2 reads SQIVND (reference sequence). The CDR3 runs to 13 residues. The CDR3 coding sequence is TGTGCCAGTAGGCCGTCTAGGTACACTGAAGCTTTCTTT. Protein product: CASRPSRYTEAFF.

The chain employs TRBV14 and TRBJ1-1; no firm D call. Trimming removed 1 base at V and 0 bases at J, with 3 bases between. The CDR3 covers 13 residues. CDR1 is SGHDN and CDR2 is FVKESK in the germline V gene. For the CDR3, the DNA is TGTGCCAGCAGCCAAGTTATGAACACTGAAGCTTTCTTT. Translated: CASSQVMNTEAFF. The whole variable domain, remainder taken from reference TRBV14 and TRBJ1-1, is EAGVTQFPSHSVIEKGQTVTLRCDPISGHDNLYWYRRVMGKEIKFLLHFVKESKQDESGMPNNRFLAERTGGTYSTLKVQPAELEDSGVYFCASSQVMNTEAFFGQGTRLTVV.

The chain combines TRBV5-4 with TRBJ2-1, with 9 bases aligning to TRBD1. J was trimmed by 3 bases and V by 2 bases; bases with no gene match: 3. The CDR3 totals 15 residues. Germline V gives CDR1 SGHNT, CDR2 YYREEE (reference sequence). The CDR3 region is CASSFGTGLYNEQFF. CDR3 bases: TGTGCCAGCAGCTTTGGGACAGGGCTCTACAATGAGCAGTTCTTC. Based on the CDR3 plus reference TRBV5-4 and TRBJ2-1, the full variable domain is ETGVTQSPTHLIKTRGQQVTLRCSSQSGHNTVSWYQQALGQGPQFIFQYYREEENGRGNFPPRFSGLQFPNYSSELNVNALELDDSALYLCASSFGTGLYNEQFFGPGTRLTVL.

This clone occurred once. The CDR3 is CASSFHDRGDGNTIYF. In DNA, the CDR3 is TGTGCCAGCAGCTTCCATGACAGGGGAGACGGAAACACCATATATTTT. The J gene is TRBJ1-3, the V gene TRBV11-2; 8 nucleotides align to TRBD1. Germline CDR1 and CDR2: SGHAT and FQNNGV. Trimming removed 3 bases from V and 4 bases from J; junction bases left unmatched: 8. This CDR3 comprises 16 residues. The full variable domain, with the rest looked up from reference TRBV11-2 and TRBJ1-3, is EAGVAQSPRYKIIEKRQSVAFWCNPISGHATLYWYQQILGQGPKLLIQFQNNGVVDDSQLPKDRFSAERLKGVDSTLKIQPAKLEDSAVYLCASSFHDRGDGNTIYFGEGSWLTVV.

This clone was seen only once. This rearrangement joins TRBV5-1 to TRBJ1-2, with 10 nucleotides matching TRBD1. There are 17 residues in the CDR3. Germline V gene lookup returns CDR1 SGHRS and CDR2 YFSETQ. With 0 bases clipped from V and 4 bases from J, the junction kept 9 bases outside the gene matches. For the CDR3, the DNA is TGCGCCAGCAGCTTGGGGCTATGGGACAGGGGAATCTATGGCTACACCTTC. It encodes CASSLGLWDRGIYGYTF.

The V gene is TRBV2, the J gene TRBJ1-5; D possibly corresponds to TRBD1 (6 bases). The CDR3 runs 15 residues. The ends were cut back, 7 bases at V and 7 bases at J, with 20 bases in the middle. In germline, CDR1 is SNHLY, CDR2 FYNNEI. The CDR3 DNA follows: TGTGCCAGCACCGCACTCAGGGGCGCGGGCCAGCCCCAGCATTTT. It specifies CASTALRGAGQPQHF. Using reference TRBV2 and TRBJ1-5 for the parts outside the CDR3, the full variable domain is EPEVTQTPSHQVTQMGQEVILRCVPISNHLYFYWYRQILGQKVEFLVSFYNNEISEKSEIFDDQFSVERPDGSNFTLKIRSTKLEDSAMYFCASTALRGAGQPQHFGDGTRLSIL.

The CDR3 coding sequence is TGCAGCGCCTCCGGAGAGGTGAACACTGAAGCTTTCTTT. It codes for CSASGEVNTEAFF. The J gene is TRBJ1-1, the V gene TRBV29-1; no clear D gene. V was trimmed by 7 bases and J by 0 bases, leaving 12 bases between them. The CDR3 is 13 residues long. CDR1 and CDR2 from the germline V gene are SQVTM and ANQGSEA.

A few counts support this clone. This chain uses TRBV29-1 with TRBJ1-1; 8 positions agree with TRBD1. CDR3 length: 14 amino acids. The V gene end was trimmed by 1 base and the J gene end by 3 bases; junction bases not matched to a gene: 4. Germline V CDR1 and CDR2: SQVTM, ANQGSEA. For the CDR3, the DNA is TGCAGCGTTGAAGTTCGACAGGGGTACACTGAAGCTTTCTTT. This codes for CSVEVRQGYTEAFF.

The V gene is TRBV30, the J gene TRBJ1-1; TRBD1 matches 8 bases. Germline CDR1 is GTSNPN and CDR2 is SVGIG (reference sequence). There are 13 residues in the CDR3. The V and J ends lost 1 base and 10 bases, in that order; junction bases with no gene match: 8. CDR3 residues: CAWSGGAGGSAFF. The CDR3 DNA reads TGTGCCTGGAGTGGTGGGGCAGGGGGCTCAGCTTTCTTT.

This rearrangement joins TRBV6-5 to TRBJ2-5; 7 nucleotides match TRBD1. The germline CDR1 and CDR2 sequences are MNHEY and SVGAGI. The CDR3 covers 13 residues. Trimming removed 4 bases from V and 6 bases from J; junction bases left unmatched: 5. The CDR3, as DNA: TGTGCCAGCAGTTCGGACAGGAGGAAGACCCAGTACTTC. Translating gives CASSSDRRKTQYF.

CDR3 sequence reads: CAISEPDRVQAFF. The CDR3 DNA is TGTGCCATCAGTGAGCCCGACAGGGTCCAAGCTTTCTTT. The rearrangement uses TRBV10-3 and TRBJ1-1, with 7 bases matching TRBD1. The CDR3 is 13 amino acids. Germline trimming cut 2 bases from V and 9 bases from J; bases unmatched to any gene: 6. Germline loops: CDR1 ENHRY, CDR2 SYGVKD.

The rearrangement joins TRBV15 to TRBJ2-5; TRBD1 is a possible D gene (5 bases). This CDR3 contains 15 residues. The germline gives CDR1 LNHNV, CDR2 YYDKDF (reference sequence). Trimming shortened V by 0 bases and J by 3 bases, and 11 bases separated the two germline ends. CDR3 nucleotide sequence: TGTGCCACCAGCAGAGATCTCGGCAGGGAAGAGACCCAGTACTTC. Its translation is CATSRDLGREETQYF.

This sequence joins TRBV5-4 and TRBJ2-5, with 7 bases that match TRBD1. The CDR3 contains 15 residues. CDR1 and CDR2 (germline): SGHNT, YYREEE (reference sequence). V was clipped by 4 bases and J by 2 bases; unmatched bases: 8. The CDR3 coding sequence is TGTGCCAGCAGCCGACAGGGTAGAGGTCAAGAGACCCAGTACTTC. Translation gives CASSRQGRGQETQYF.

This rearrangement joins TRBV12-2 to TRBJ1-2; TRBD1, as called in the table, went unchecked against the DNA. TRBV12-2 is marked as a pseudogene. The CDR3 loop spans 13 amino acids. The CDR3 is CASRLARDYGYTF. DNA for the CDR3: TGTGCAAGTCGCTTAGCCAGGGACTATGGCTACACCTTC.

The chain uses TRBV11-3 and TRBJ2-7, with no clear D. There are 13 residues in the CDR3. The germline V gene has CDR1 SGHNT and CDR2 YENEEA. V lost 5 bases and J 2 bases, leaving 10 bases between the germline ends. The CDR3 region has the DNA TGTGCCAGCAGCCGTACGGTAGCCTACGAGCAGTACTTC. Translating gives CASSRTVAYEQYF.

The chain combines TRBV11-1 with TRBJ1-1; the match to TRBD1 covers 9 bases. The V gene end was trimmed by 5 bases and the J gene end by 0 bases; junction bases not matched to a gene: 4. The V gene's germline CDR1 is SGHAT and CDR2 FQDESV (reference sequence). The CDR3 covers 15 residues. CDR3 in DNA: TGTGCCAGCAGCCCCGGGACAGGGATGAACACTGAAGCTTTCTTT. Its protein is CASSPGTGMNTEAFF.